These 25 T cell receptor beta chains were all obtained from the same sample, sequenced in a study of technical replicates of blood from several donors. The protocol was immunoSEQ multiplex PCR, while the TCRdb copy is restricted to in-frame clones and leaves out a portion. There are 80,000 or so clones in the sample; under 99% occur only once, and roughly 0.2% lies in the top ten. Sample: T cells isolated from PBMCs. The receptors come from a human donor in good health.

The chain couples TRBV18 to TRBJ1-2, with D perhaps matching TRBD1 (5 bases). CDR3 length: 14 amino acids. Trimming removed 3 bases from V and 6 bases from J, with 14 bases in between. The germline V gene has CDR1 KGHSH and CDR2 LQKENI. This CDR3 is CASSPTGFVNGYTF. For the CDR3, the DNA is TGTGCCAGCTCACCTACAGGTTTTGTCAATGGCTACACCTTC.

The rearrangement links TRBV5-4 to TRBJ2-1; 11 bases are a match to TRBD2. V lost 5 bases and J lost 0; bases outside the gene matches: 4. The CDR3 runs to 16 residues. The germline V gene has CDR1 SGHNT and CDR2 YYREEE (reference sequence). The CDR3 coding sequence is TGTGCCAGCAGACCGACTAGCGGGACCTCCTACAATGAGCAGTTCTTC. Translation gives CASRPTSGTSYNEQFF.

This chain links TRBV27 with TRBJ1-2; 10 nucleotides match TRBD1. Trimming removed 10 bases from V and 3 bases from J; junction bases left unmatched: 5. The CDR3 is made up of 13 amino acids. Looked up from germline, CDR1 is MNHEY and CDR2 is SMNVEV (reference sequence). Here the CDR3 DNA reads TGTGCCACCTGGGACAGGGGCGACTATGGCTACACCTTC. This encodes CATWDRGDYGYTF.

The chain carries TRBV9 and TRBJ2-7, with D tentatively TRBD2 (7 bases). Trimming took 4 bases from V and 7 from J, leaving 21 bases between them. Germline assignment: CDR1 SGDLS and CDR2 YYNGEE. This CDR3 contains 15 residues. CDR3: CASSPERGAREEQYF. The CDR3 DNA sequence: TGTGCCAGCAGCCCGGAGAGGGGGGCGCGGGAGGAGCAGTACTTC.

The chain recombines TRBV11-2 with TRBJ2-7, with a weak D call TRBD2 (5 bases). The CDR3 contains 14 residues. V dropped 0 bases and J dropped 2 bases, with 8 bases sitting between them. Germline values: CDR1 SGHAT, CDR2 FQNNGV. The CDR3 DNA is TGTGCCAGCAGCTTAGAGAGGGTCACCTACGAGCAGTACTTC. It specifies CASSLERVTYEQYF.

The gene calls are TRBV4-3 and TRBJ2-3, with 8 nucleotides matching TRBD2. The CDR3 totals 14 residues. Germline lookup yields CDR1 LGHNA and CDR2 YSLEER. Unmatched junction bases numbered 4, after V lost 0 bases and J lost 8 bases. The CDR3 nucleotides read TGCGCCAGCAGCCAAGACGCGGGAGGACCTACGCAGTATTTT. Its protein is CASSQDAGGPTQYF.

This sequence joins TRBV23-1 and TRBJ2-7; TRBD2 aligns across 10 bases. TRBV23-1 falls under the ORF class, with uncertain function. This CDR3 comprises 18 residues. With 0 bases clipped from V and 0 bases from J, the junction kept 8 bases outside the gene matches. This CDR3 reads CASSQSQREGPSSYEQYF. The CDR3 nucleotides are TGCGCCAGCAGTCAATCACAGCGGGAGGGTCCTAGCTCCTACGAGCAGTACTTC.

This clone came up a few times. The chain carries TRBV19 and TRBJ2-1; 7 bases are shared with TRBD2. This CDR3 contains 14 residues. Germline V gene data show CDR1 as LNHDA and CDR2 as SQIVND (reference sequence). The trim removed 9 bases at V and 6 bases at J, leaving 11 bases unmatched. CDR3 nucleotide sequence: TGTGCCAGCTCCTTGGGAGGGCTACTCAATGAGCAGTTCTTC. This encodes CASSLGGLLNEQFF. Filled out from reference TRBV19 and TRBJ2-1, the complete variable domain reads DGGITQSPKYLFRKEGQNVTLSCEQNLNHDAMYWYRQDPGQGLRLIYYSQIVNDFQKGDIAEGYSVSREKKESFPLTVTSAQKNPTAFYLCASSLGGLLNEQFFGPGTRLTVL.

The genes are TRBV11-2 and TRBJ2-7; D is unclear. The CDR3 runs to 15 residues. V shed 0 bases and J shed 0 bases, with 9 bases lying between them. Germline V gene lookup returns CDR1 SGHAT and CDR2 FQNNGV. DNA for the CDR3: TGTGCCAGCAGCTTAGAGGGTAGGAGCTCCTACGAGCAGTACTTC. Its protein product is CASSLEGRSSYEQYF.

V gene TRBV6-5 combines with J gene TRBJ2-4, with 7 bases that match TRBD2. Germline assignment: CDR1 MNHEY and CDR2 SVGAGI. The CDR3 runs to 15 residues. V lost 2 bases, J lost 9 bases, and 10 bases stayed unmatched. The CDR3 DNA reads as TGTGCCAGCAGTTACGGATCCAGGGAGGGGAGCATTCAGTACTTC. It specifies CASSYGSREGSIQYF.

The rearrangement links TRBV5-6 to TRBJ1-4, with D possibly being TRBD1 (6 bases). Between the trimmed V and J ends, which lost 4 bases and 6 bases, there was a span of 13 bases. This CDR3 is built from 14 residues. From germline, CDR1 is SGHDT and CDR2 YYEEEE. CDR3 DNA sequence: TGTGCCAGCAGCCCCGGTCAGGGGTATGAAAAACTGTTTTTT. It encodes CASSPGQGYEKLFF. Full variable domain (missing parts from reference TRBV5-6 and TRBJ1-4): DAGVTQSPTHLIKTRGQQVTLRCSPKSGHDTVSWYQQALGQGPQFIFQYYEEEERQRGNFPDRFSGHQFPNYSSELNVNALLLGDSALYLCASSPGQGYEKLFFGSGTQLSVL.

The chain uses TRBV5-6 and TRBJ1-1; the match to TRBD1 covers 8 bases. The junction had 15 bases not matched to a gene; V was cut back by 5 bases and J by 0 bases. The CDR3 spans 18 residues. Germline loops: CDR1 SGHDT, CDR2 YYEEEE. CDR3 nucleotides: TGTGCCAGCAGAAACTCGCGTTCCAGGGGGCTTATGAACACTGAAGCTTTCTTT. Encoded protein: CASRNSRSRGLMNTEAFF.

In DNA, the CDR3 is TGTGCCAGCAGTCCAACCCCCGACAGGGGCGAGACCCAGTACTTC. Its protein is CASSPTPDRGETQYF. V usage is TRBV28 and J usage is TRBJ2-5; 8 bases align to TRBD1. The CDR3 is made up of 15 amino acids. CDR1 is MDHEN and CDR2 is SYDVKM in the germline V gene. V lost 5 bases, J lost 5 bases, and 10 bases stayed unmatched.

This rearrangement joins TRBV25-1 to TRBJ2-5, with 10 positions matching TRBD2. The CDR3 runs 17 residues. Unmatched junction bases numbered 14, after V lost 5 bases and J lost 5 bases. Germline CDR1 and CDR2: MGHDK and SYGVNS. The CDR3 DNA reads TGTGCCAGCAGTCAAACCGGGCTAGCGGGAGTGGGGGAGACCCAGTACTTC. Its translation is CASSQTGLAGVGETQYF.

This chain joins TRBV7-9 and TRBJ2-2; tentative D call: TRBD2 (6 bases). From germline, CDR1 is SEHNR and CDR2 FQNEAQ (reference sequence). CDR3 length: 15 amino acids. Between the trimmed V and J ends, which lost 3 bases and 6 bases, there was a span of 14 bases. The CDR3 protein is CASSLGLIGSGELFF. CDR3 bases: TGTGCCAGCAGCTTGGGACTTATTGGTTCCGGGGAGCTGTTTTTT.

The gene calls are TRBV7-9 and TRBJ2-3; possible D gene TRBD2, 6 bases. CDR1 is SEHNR, CDR2 FQNEAQ, per germline (reference sequence). The ends were cut back, 3 bases at V and 0 bases at J, with 13 bases in the middle. CDR3 size: 16 residues. CDR3 DNA: TGTGCCAGCAGCTTGGGCGGGACCTGGAGCACAGATACGCAGTATTTT. This gives the protein CASSLGGTWSTDTQYF.

This chain uses TRBV11-2 with TRBJ2-3; tentative D call: TRBD1 (6 bases). Germline V gene sequence: CDR1 SGHAT, CDR2 FQNNGV. This CDR3 comprises 15 residues. Trimming shortened V by 8 bases and J by 2 bases, and 17 bases separated the two germline ends. CDR3 nucleotides: TGTGCCAGCTCGAGGGGGTCCACTACCACAGATACGCAGTATTTT. This codes for CASSRGSTTTDTQYF.

This clone has just one count. The V call is TRBV4-3, the J call TRBJ1-1; a possible D gene is TRBD1 (5 bases). V dropped 0 bases and J dropped 3 bases, with 11 bases sitting between them. This CDR3 has 15 amino acids. CDR1 is LGHNA, CDR2 YSLEER, per germline. CDR3 amino acids: CASSQDWGEDTEAFF. The CDR3 DNA is TGCGCCAGCAGCCAAGATTGGGGGGAGGACACTGAAGCTTTCTTT.

This chain joins TRBV4-3 and TRBJ2-2; 7 positions match TRBD2. Germline V lookup: CDR1 LGHNA, CDR2 YSLEER. Trimming took 1 base from V and 3 from J; bases not matched to a gene: 5. CDR3 length equals 16 residues. The CDR3 region is CASSQGGSPDTGELFF. The CDR3 DNA sequence: TGCGCCAGCAGCCAAGGCGGGAGCCCTGACACCGGGGAGCTGTTTTTT.

The rearrangement uses TRBV15 and TRBJ2-1; TRBD2 might be the D (6 bases). Trimming took 0 bases from V and 9 from J, leaving 9 bases between them. The CDR3 totals 13 residues. The germline V gene encodes CDR1 LNHNV and CDR2 YYDKDF (reference sequence). The CDR3 protein is CATSRDMGGEQFF. The CDR3 DNA reads as TGTGCCACCAGCAGAGACATGGGGGGTGAGCAGTTCTTC.

This clone was seen only once. The chain is built from TRBV7-9 and TRBJ1-1, with 10 bases aligning to TRBD1. The CDR3 runs to 15 residues. The V gene end was trimmed by 1 base and the J gene end by 4 bases; junction bases not matched to a gene: 3. CDR1 and CDR2 from the germline V gene are SEHNR and FQNEAQ (reference sequence). In nucleotides, the CDR3 is TGTGCCAGCAGCTTAGGGACAGGGGGAAGCACTGAAGCTTTCTTT. This gives the protein CASSLGTGGSTEAFF. Using reference TRBV7-9 and TRBJ1-1 for the parts outside the CDR3, the full variable domain is DTGVSQNPRHKITKRGQNVTFRCDPISEHNRLYWYRQTLGQGPEFLTYFQNEAQLEKSRLLSDRFSAERPKGSFSTLEIQRTEQGDSAMYLCASSLGTGGSTEAFFGQGTRLTVV.

This rearrangement joins TRBV5-1 to TRBJ2-3, with D maybe TRBD2 (6 bases). V was shortened by 2 bases and J by 3 bases, with 10 bases between the two germline ends. Germline CDR1 SGHRS, CDR2 YFSETQ. The CDR3 is made up of 14 amino acids. CDR3 region: CASSFSGITDTQYF. The CDR3 DNA sequence: TGCGCCAGCAGCTTTAGCGGTATTACAGATACGCAGTATTTT.

This clone was seen just once. The chain links TRBV5-1 to TRBJ2-7, with 7 bases aligning to TRBD2. The CDR3 is 16 amino acids. The trim removed 3 bases at V and 1 base at J, leaving 10 bases unmatched. CDR1 is SGHRS and CDR2 is YFSETQ in the germline V gene. CDR3 coding DNA: TGCGCCAGCAGCTCAACCTTAGCGGGTTTATCCTACGAGCAGTACTTC. This sequence encodes CASSSTLAGLSYEQYF.

The chain employs TRBV7-8 and TRBJ2-5, with D possibly being TRBD2 (6 bases). The CDR3 runs 16 residues. Germline CDR1 and CDR2: SGHVS and FQNEAQ. V lost 2 bases and J 2 bases, leaving 15 bases between the germline ends. The CDR3 spells CASSLLDVGGQETQYF. The DNA of the CDR3 is TGTGCCAGCAGCTTATTGGACGTGGGAGGACAAGAGACCCAGTACTTC.

The chain recombines TRBV6-5 with TRBJ2-1; D perhaps matches TRBD2 (7 bases). CDR3 size: 15 residues. Trimming took off 8 bases at V and 4 bases at J, with 18 bases between the two ends. Per germline, CDR1 MNHEY and CDR2 SVGAGI. CDR3 bases: TGTGCCAGCCAAACGGGGGGCGTGGAGTACAATGAGCAGTTCTTC. It codes for CASQTGGVEYNEQFF.